The 9 T cell receptor beta chains listed next were all sequenced from one sample in a study of T cell repertoires in cytomegalovirus infection. Antigens of these TCRs are unknown. TCRdb recomputed calls from the reads with MiXCR, one row per CDR3 protein. The data contain around 570,000 distinct CDR3 sequences, roughly 42% of them singletons. Sample: cultured PBMCs, taken from culture after CMV antigen stimulation. Receptors were obtained from a human donor in good health (CMV status not recorded). Some clones in this sample may be carry-over from other donors' samples.

The V gene is TRBV4-3, the J gene TRBJ2-1; D gene unclear. Between the trimmed V and J ends, which lost 1 base and 6 bases, there was a span of 13 bases. This CDR3 spans 15 amino acids. Looked up from germline, CDR1 is LGHNA and CDR2 is YSLEER. CDR3 in amino acids: CASSQGWGFGNEQFF. CDR3 nucleotide sequence: TGCGCCAGCAGCCAAGGATGGGGATTCGGCAATGAGCAGTTCTTC.

The CDR3 reads CASSFGPRTSYRTYEQYF. Here the CDR3 DNA reads TGTGCCAGCAGCTTCGGCCCCCGTACTAGCTATAGGACCTACGAGCAGTACTTC. This chain joins TRBV7-2 and TRBJ2-7; TRBD2 is a possible D gene (6 bases). The length of the CDR3 is 18 residues. Trimming removed 3 bases from V and 2 bases from J, with 23 bases in between. From germline, CDR1 is SGHTA and CDR2 FQGNSA.

In this sample, this clonotype turned up a few times. CDR3 in amino acids: CASSIHEGQYF. The CDR3 DNA sequence: TGTGCCAGCAGTATACACGAAGGGCAGTACTTC. This sequence joins TRBV9 and TRBJ2-7; no clear D. Trimming removed 5 bases at V and 9 bases at J, with 12 bases between. Germline V lookup: CDR1 SGDLS, CDR2 YYNGEE. The CDR3 has 11 amino acids.

The rearrangement links TRBV4-1 to TRBJ2-3; D not certain. Germline V lookup: CDR1 MGHRA, CDR2 YSYEKL. Between the trimmed V and J ends, which lost 2 bases and 6 bases, there was a span of 12 bases. CDR3 size: 14 residues. In DNA form, the CDR3 reads TGCGCCAGCAGCCAACGGACCAGCTGGGATACGCAGTATTTT. Translated: CASSQRTSWDTQYF.

The chain recombines TRBV2 with TRBJ2-1, with 7 positions matching TRBD1. The CDR3 covers 13 residues. J lost 5 bases, V lost 7 bases, and 5 bases had no gene match. The germline V gene has CDR1 SNHLY and CDR2 FYNNEI. The CDR3 coding sequence is TGTGCCAGCAAACAGGGGATAAACAATGAGCAGTTCTTC. Protein: CASKQGINNEQFF.

This clonotype has just a few counts. This chain connects TRBV7-2 to TRBJ2-3; D gene ambiguous. The V end was cut by 6 bases, the J end by 6 bases, with 10 bases between. CDR1 and CDR2 (germline): SGHTA, FQGNSA. This CDR3 spans 12 amino acids. For the CDR3, the DNA is TGTGCCAGCAGTCCTGTATCGGATACGCAGTATTTT. Amino acids: CASSPVSDTQYF.

The chain couples TRBV29-1 to TRBJ2-5; D is possibly TRBD2 (7 bases). The length of the CDR3 is 13 residues. The germline V gene encodes CDR1 SQVTM and CDR2 ANQGSEA. V shed 4 bases and J shed 4 bases, with 13 bases lying between them. CDR3 coding DNA: TGCAGCGTTGGGGGGGGCCGAGGAGAGACCCAGTACTTC. Encoded protein: CSVGGGRGETQYF.

Comment on this clonotype: The junction differs from germline at one of its ends, possibly a read error. The J gene is TRBJ2-7, the V gene TRBV7-2; D unresolved. Germline CDR1 reads SGHTA; CDR2 reads FQGNSA. The CDR3 has 14 amino acids. This CDR3 reads CGSSFSRDSYEQYF. Here the CDR3 DNA reads TGTGGCAGCAGCTTTAGTAGAGATTCCTACGAGCAGTACTTC.

The V and J genes are TRBV2 and TRBJ1-5, with a possible D match to TRBD1 (6 bases). Between the trimmed V and J ends, which lost 1 base and 7 bases, there was a span of 11 bases. Germline CDR1 and CDR2: SNHLY and FYNNEI. This CDR3 contains 14 residues. CDR3 sequence (DNA): TGTGCCAGCAGTGAAGAGGCACAGGGCCAGCCCCAGCATTTT. The encoded protein is CASSEEAQGQPQHF.